A single sample is the source of the 26 T cell receptor beta chains below, sequenced in a study of T-cell reconstitution after alpha-beta-depleted transplantation in children. Construction of the TCRbeta library involved unique molecular identifiers. TCRdb re-derived calls from the PCR reads in MiXCR, one entry per CDR3 protein. This sample has about 300,000 distinct CDR3 sequences, with about a tenth found just once. The specimen comprised PBMCs, sampled before TCRalphabeta/CD19-depleted stem cell transplant. Receptors were obtained from a boy younger than two with acute myeloid leukemia, due to receive a stem cell transplant.

This clonotype has at least ten counts. The rearrangement links TRBV5-1 to TRBJ1-2; TRBD1 aligns across 7 bases. Germline V gene data show CDR1 as SGHRS and CDR2 as YFSETQ. CDR3 length: 15 residues. With 4 bases clipped from V and 0 bases from J, the junction kept 6 bases outside the gene matches. DNA of the CDR3: TGCGCCAGCAGCCCAATGCAGGGGGCTAACTATGGCTACACCTTC. Encoded protein: CASSPMQGANYGYTF.

This clonotype was seen many times. V is TRBV4-3 and J is TRBJ2-2; 7 nucleotides line up with TRBD1. CDR1 LGHNA and CDR2 YSLEER come from the germline V gene. J gave up 4 bases and V 0 bases, and 11 bases lay outside the gene matches. This CDR3 is built from 18 residues. The CDR3 bases are TGCGCCAGCAGCCAAGAAGCCCTGAGGGGGCCGAGCACCGGGGAGCTGTTTTTT. Protein product: CASSQEALRGPSTGELFF.

Points on this clonotype: With a much larger clone just one base away, this may be a read error. The chain is built from TRBV7-2 and TRBJ2-7; 10 positions match TRBD2. After removal of 3 bases from V and 2 bases from J, the junction contained 4 bases not matched to a gene. This CDR3 comprises 15 residues. Germline values: CDR1 SGHTA, CDR2 FQGNSA. The CDR3 loop reads CASSFLAGVPYEQYF. The CDR3 DNA is TGTGCCAGCAGCTTCCTAGCGGGGGTGCCCTACGAGCAGTACTTC. Full variable domain (remainder filled in from reference TRBV7-2 and TRBJ2-7): GAGVSQSPSNKVTEKGKDVELRCDPISGHTALYWYRQSLGQGLEFLIYFQGNSAPDKSGLPSDRFSAERTGGSVSTLTIQRTQQEDSAVYLCASSFLAGVPYEQYFGPGTRLTVT.

As for this clonotype: This may be a read error, as it is one base from a much larger clone. The chain joins TRBV7-9 to TRBJ2-5; perhaps TRBD2 as D (5 bases). V lost 5 bases to trimming and J lost 5 bases, with 15 bases between them. CDR1 SEHNR and CDR2 FQNEAQ come from the germline V gene (reference sequence). The CDR3 runs 14 residues. The DNA of the CDR3 is TGTGCCAGCAGCCTCAGAGGGATGACGGAGACCCAGTACTTC. It codes for CASSLRGMTETQYF.

This sequence joins TRBV4-2 and TRBJ2-2, with D possibly TRBD2 on 6 matching bases. The germline V and J ends were trimmed by 1 base and 4 bases, with 16 bases remaining between them. Germline loops: CDR1 LGHNA, CDR2 YNFKEQ. The CDR3 has 17 amino acids. The DNA for the CDR3 is TGTGCCAGCAGCCAAGGGGAGTCGACTAGGGGCACCGGGGAGCTGTTTTTT. Amino acid sequence: CASSQGESTRGTGELFF.

V usage is TRBV4-2 and J usage is TRBJ2-6; 7 bases are a match to TRBD1. The germline gives CDR1 LGHNA, CDR2 YNFKEQ. V lost 4 bases, J lost 6 bases, and 9 bases stayed unmatched. The CDR3 loop spans 16 amino acids. The CDR3 bases are TGTGCCAGCAGCCCTCGCGACAGGGCACTGGCCAACGTCCTGACTTTC. Translating it yields CASSPRDRALANVLTF.

This clonotype was seen at least ten times. The genes are TRBV29-1 and TRBJ2-5, with D tentatively TRBD1 (6 bases). This CDR3 is 12 amino acids long. Germline values: CDR1 SQVTM, CDR2 ANQGSEA. V was clipped by 3 bases and J by 5 bases, with 10 bases between them. DNA for the CDR3: TGCAGCGTTGAGTCAGGGGAGGAGACCCAGTACTTC. Translation: CSVESGEETQYF.

In its sample, this clonotype was seen many times. The J gene is TRBJ2-6, the V gene TRBV6-5; D gene uncertain. In germline, CDR1 is MNHEY, CDR2 SVGAGI. V was pared by 4 bases and J by 0 bases, with 19 bases between. This CDR3 is built from 19 residues. The CDR3 protein is CASSSVGIGYLSGANVLTF. DNA for the CDR3: TGTGCCAGCAGTTCGGTGGGGATAGGGTATCTCTCTGGGGCCAACGTCCTGACTTTC.

This clonotype was recorded many times. This chain uses TRBV9 with TRBJ2-2; 7 bases agree with TRBD2. The V gene end was trimmed by 2 bases and the J gene end by 0 bases; junction bases not matched to a gene: 7. The CDR3 consists of 17 residues. The germline gives CDR1 SGDLS, CDR2 YYNGEE. The CDR3 DNA sequence: TGTGCCAGCAGCGTCTTGCGGGAGAGCCCGAACACCGGGGAGCTGTTTTTT. It translates to CASSVLRESPNTGELFF.

The V call is TRBV5-1, the J call TRBJ2-7, with D perhaps TRBD1 or TRBD2 (5 bases each). The length of the CDR3 is 16 residues. CDR1 SGHRS and CDR2 YFSETQ come from the germline V gene. Trimming pared 4 bases from V and 2 bases from J, leaving 19 bases between. The CDR3 DNA is TGCGCCAGCAGCCCTAACCCCGGGACGGGGACCTACGAGCAGTACTTC. Translating gives CASSPNPGTGTYEQYF.

This clonotype showed up just a few times. The J gene is TRBJ2-7, the V gene TRBV4-1, with a weak D call TRBD1 (6 bases). CDR1 and CDR2 (germline): MGHRA, YSYEKL. The germline V and J ends were trimmed by 0 bases and 2 bases, with 11 bases remaining between them. This CDR3 region has 15 residues. The CDR3 DNA follows: TGCGCCAGCAGCCAAGACGGACAGAATACCTACGAGCAGTACTTC. This sequence encodes CASSQDGQNTYEQYF.

In this sample, this clonotype turned up many times. The gene calls are TRBV20-1 and TRBJ2-5, with TRBD1 matching over 7 bases. The ends lost 5 bases at V and 1 base at J; junction bases unmatched: 10. Germline CDR1 and CDR2: DFQATT and SNEGSKA (reference sequence). The CDR3 extends over 15 amino acids. The CDR3 DNA is TGCAGTGCTGTAACAGGGGCCGGTACCCAAGAGACCCAGTACTTC. This translates into CSAVTGAGTQETQYF.

This clonotype was recorded many times. CDR3 residues: CASSRTLDTQYF. The CDR3 nucleotides are TGCGCCAGCAGCCGGACACTAGATACGCAGTATTTT. The rearrangement joins TRBV5-1 to TRBJ2-3; possible D gene TRBD1, 5 bases. Germline loops: CDR1 SGHRS, CDR2 YFSETQ. The length of the CDR3 is 12 residues. Trimming removed 4 bases at V and 5 bases at J, with 8 bases between.

This clonotype was seen many times. The chain uses TRBV28 and TRBJ2-1; D is uncertain. Trimming shortened V by 1 base and J by 8 bases, and 9 bases separated the two germline ends. The CDR3 extends over 13 amino acids. Germline V gene data show CDR1 as MDHEN and CDR2 as SYDVKM. The CDR3 here is CASSLLSPDEQFF. The CDR3 bases are TGTGCCAGCAGTTTATTGAGTCCGGATGAGCAGTTCTTC.

This clonotype was seen only once. A much larger clone lies one base from this, so it may be a read error. The V call is TRBV4-2, the J call TRBJ2-2, with D hard to call. The V gene's germline CDR1 is LGHNA and CDR2 YNFKEQ. V was clipped by 4 bases and J by 2 bases, with 14 bases between them. This CDR3 region has 16 residues. For the CDR3, the DNA is TGTGCCAGCAGCCTACCTAACGGGTTTAACACCGGGGAGCTGTTTTTT. This encodes CASSLPNGFNTGELFF.

This clonotype was observed a few times. The chain couples TRBV2 to TRBJ2-7, with 8 bases that match TRBD2. The CDR3 contains 13 residues. The ends lost 10 bases at V and 4 bases at J; junction bases unmatched: 9. Germline-derived CDR1 and CDR2 are SNHLY and FYNNEI. CDR3 sequence (DNA): TGTGCCAACTCGCGGGGGGTTCCATACGAGCAGTACTTC. This translates into CANSRGVPYEQYF.

This clonotype was seen many times. The V and J genes are TRBV7-9 and TRBJ2-4; tentatively, D is TRBD1 (5 bases). The CDR3 has 16 amino acids. CDR1 is SEHNR and CDR2 is FQNEAQ in the germline V gene (reference sequence). V was trimmed by 2 bases and J by 6 bases, leaving 17 bases between them. The CDR3 coding sequence is TGTGCCAGCAGCTTATCGGCACGCTGGGGCCCAAACATTCAGTACTTC. Translating it yields CASSLSARWGPNIQYF. The whole variable domain, filled in from reference TRBV7-9 and TRBJ2-4, reads DTGVSQNPRHKITKRGQNVTFRCDPISEHNRLYWYRQTLGQGPEFLTYFQNEAQLEKSRLLSDRFSAERPKGSFSTLEIQRTEQGDSAMYLCASSLSARWGPNIQYFGAGTRLSVL.

Ten or more counts support this clonotype. The chain joins TRBV5-5 to TRBJ2-5; D is possibly TRBD1 (6 bases). Germline CDR1 and CDR2: SGHKS and YYEKEE (reference sequence). The CDR3 runs to 14 residues. Deletions cut 3 bases from V and 5 bases from J, with 14 bases between. The CDR3 bases are TGTGCCAGCAGCTCCCAGGGGCTAGGGGAGACCCAGTACTTC. Protein sequence: CASSSQGLGETQYF.

The V call is TRBV28, the J call TRBJ1-5, with 7 bases identical to TRBD1. Germline V gene lookup returns CDR1 MDHEN and CDR2 SYDVKM. The CDR3 sequence is 13 residues long. V shed 6 bases and J 6 bases; nucleotides not matched to a gene: 5. Here the CDR3 DNA reads TGTGCCAGCAGGACAGGGCGGCGTCAGCCCCAGCATTTT. The encoded protein is CASRTGRRQPQHF.

This clonotype came up many times. The rearrangement uses TRBV2 and TRBJ2-7; no definite D call. The CDR3 covers 11 residues. Trimming removed 7 bases at V and 5 bases at J, with 9 bases between. Germline CDR1 is SNHLY and CDR2 is FYNNEI. CDR3 in DNA: TGTGCCAGCAAACTCGGACACGAGCAGTACTTC. Its translation: CASKLGHEQYF. The whole variable domain, filled in from reference TRBV2 and TRBJ2-7, reads EPEVTQTPSHQVTQMGQEVILRCVPISNHLYFYWYRQILGQKVEFLVSFYNNEISEKSEIFDDQFSVERPDGSNFTLKIRSTKLEDSAMYFCASKLGHEQYFGPGTRLTVT.

V usage is TRBV11-1 and J usage is TRBJ2-4; 9 positions agree with TRBD1. Germline CDR1 is SGHAT and CDR2 is FQDESV (reference sequence). V shed 4 bases and J 0 bases; nucleotides not matched to a gene: 10. The CDR3 totals 18 residues. In nucleotides, the CDR3 is TGTGCCAGCAGCTCGGACAGGGGCGGAGGGATAGCCAAAAACATTCAGTACTTC. Amino acids: CASSSDRGGGIAKNIQYF.

The gene calls are TRBV9 and TRBJ2-7; 7 bases match TRBD2. This CDR3 has 15 amino acids. V trimming: 3 bases; J trimming: 5 bases; junction bases outside the gene matches: 11. CDR1 and CDR2 from the germline V gene are SGDLS and YYNGEE. For the CDR3, the DNA is TGTGCCAGCAGCGCATACGGGAGGAACGCTGACGAGCAGTACTTC. Its protein product is CASSAYGRNADEQYF. The full variable domain, with the rest looked up from reference TRBV9 and TRBJ2-7, is DSGVTQTPKHLITATGQRVTLRCSPRSGDLSVYWYQQSLDQGLQFLIQYYNGEERAKGNILERFSAQQFPDLHSELNLSSLELGDSALYFCASSAYGRNADEQYFGPGTRLTVT.

Ten or more counts support this clonotype. The J gene is TRBJ1-5, the V gene TRBV12-3 or TRBV12-4, with no clear D. This CDR3 is 11 amino acids long. V shed 1 base and J shed 6 bases, with 1 base lying between them. The CDR3 DNA reads as TGTGCCAGCAGTTTAGGTCAGCCCCAGCATTTT. This codes for CASSLGQPQHF.

V gene TRBV5-5 combines with J gene TRBJ2-2; 11 bases fit TRBD2. V shed 2 bases and J 4 bases; nucleotides not matched to a gene: 10. Germline CDR1 reads SGHKS; CDR2 reads YYEKEE (reference sequence). The CDR3 has 18 amino acids. CDR3 amino acids: CASSLRSLSGRATGELFF. CDR3 DNA: TGTGCCAGCAGCTTAAGATCGCTTAGCGGGAGGGCCACCGGGGAGCTGTTTTTT.

Ten or more counts support this clonotype. This chain joins TRBV12-3 or TRBV12-4 and TRBJ2-7; D uncertain. CDR3 length equals 13 residues. V was cut by 3 bases and J by 6 bases, with 12 bases left in between. DNA for the CDR3: TGTGCCAGCAGTTTCATGTACGCTCGCGAGCAGTACTTC. Its translation: CASSFMYAREQYF.

This clonotype was seen repeatedly, ten times or more. The gene calls are TRBV25-1 and TRBJ2-1; D is unclear. Between the trimmed V and J ends, which lost 7 bases and 1 base, there was a span of 8 bases. The length of the CDR3 is 13 residues. CDR1 is MGHDK and CDR2 is SYGVNS in the germline V gene. CDR3 loop: CASTGVSYNEQFF. DNA of the CDR3: TGTGCCAGCACGGGTGTTTCCTACAATGAGCAGTTCTTC.